A selection of T cell receptor beta chains follows, all from one sample in a study of cytomegalovirus exposure and HLA in healthy donors. Profiled with immunoSEQ multiplex PCR; TCRdb holds only in-frame clones, not every one. In the table there are 90,000 to 150,000 clones, about 86% of which are singletons. Source material: PBMCs. The source of these receptors is a woman between 35 and 50 years old in good health and CMV-seronegative. Each CDR3 is given with its conserved first and last residue. A D gene is named only where the DNA matches it firmly. Expanded clones are given a class, and other clones once, few, many or no size at all.

v_gene: TRBV15; j_gene: TRBJ1-1; d_gene: NA; abundance: few; CDR3aa: CATSREWQGTEAFF; CDR3nt: TGTGCCACCAGCAGAGAATGGCAGGGAACTGAAGCTTTCTTT
v_gene: TRBV21-1; j_gene: TRBJ1-1; d_gene: NA; abundance: NA; CDR3aa: CASSSRQTPEAFF; CDR3nt: TGTGCCAGCAGCAGTCGACAGACCCCTGAAGCTTTCTTT
v_gene: TRBV6-5; j_gene: TRBJ1-5; d_gene: TRBD1; abundance: NA; CDR3aa: CASRPGQLNQPQHF; CDR3nt: TGTGCCAGCAGGCCGGGACAGCTTAATCAGCCCCAGCATTTT
v_gene: TRBV10-1; j_gene: TRBJ1-2; d_gene: NA; abundance: NA; CDR3aa: CASSVGRNYGYTF; CDR3nt: TGCGCCAGCAGCGTGGGGCGAAACTATGGCTACACCTTC
v_gene: TRBV30; j_gene: TRBJ1-2; d_gene: TRBD1; abundance: NA; CDR3aa: CAWTKGTGRYGYTF; CDR3nt: TGTGCCTGGACTAAAGGGACAGGGAGGTATGGCTACACCTTC
v_gene: TRBV19; j_gene: TRBJ2-7; d_gene: TRBD2; abundance: once; CDR3aa: CASSETAGTSGGPEQYF; CDR3nt: TGTGCCAGTAGCGAAACCGCCGGGACTAGCGGGGGGCCCGAGCAGTACTTC
v_gene: TRBV9; j_gene: TRBJ2-5; d_gene: TRBD2; abundance: NA; CDR3aa: CASSVDAGGGFLQTQYF; CDR3nt: TGTGCCAGCAGCGTAGATGCGGGAGGAGGCTTTTTGCAGACCCAGTACTTC
v_gene: TRBV6-6; j_gene: TRBJ2-7; d_gene: TRBD1; abundance: few; CDR3aa: CASSYVDRGSYEQYF; CDR3nt: TGTGCCAGCAGTTATGTGGACAGGGGCTCCTACGAGCAGTACTTC
v_gene: TRBV5-1; j_gene: TRBJ2-7; d_gene: TRBD1; abundance: NA; CDR3aa: CASSADRGNYEQYF; CDR3nt: TGCGCCAGCAGCGCCGACAGGGGAAATTACGAGCAGTACTTC
v_gene: TRBV18; j_gene: TRBJ1-1; d_gene: TRBD1; abundance: NA; CDR3aa: CASSPGDRTNTEAFF; CDR3nt: TGTGCCAGCTCACCGGGGGACAGAACGAACACTGAAGCTTTCTTT
v_gene: TRBV7-2; j_gene: TRBJ2-1; d_gene: TRBD2; abundance: NA; CDR3aa: CASSLGGGNEQFF; CDR3nt: TGTGCCAGCAGCTTAGGGGGGGGCAATGAGCAGTTCTTC
v_gene: TRBV4-1; j_gene: TRBJ1-2; d_gene: TRBD1; abundance: NA; CDR3aa: CASSQTGQGGGYTF; CDR3nt: TGCGCCAGCAGCCAAACGGGACAGGGTGGGGGCTACACCTTC
v_gene: TRBV6-4; j_gene: TRBJ2-3; d_gene: NA; abundance: NA; CDR3aa: CASRAGASTDTQYF; CDR3nt: TGTGCCAGCAGGGCGGGGGCTAGCACAGATACGCAGTATTTT
v_gene: TRBV5-4; j_gene: TRBJ1-2; d_gene: NA; abundance: NA; CDR3aa: CASSRDDYGYTF; CDR3nt: TGTGCCAGCAGTAGAGATGACTATGGCTACACCTTC
v_gene: TRBV15; j_gene: TRBJ1-3; d_gene: NA; abundance: NA; CDR3aa: CATSRDLSSGNTIYF; CDR3nt: TGTGCCACCAGCAGAGATCTAAGCTCTGGAAACACCATATATTTT
v_gene: TRBV12-2; j_gene: TRBJ2-3; d_gene: NA; abundance: NA; CDR3aa: CASRLAHCYSGSTDTQYF; CDR3nt: TGTGCAAGTCGCTTAGCCCACTGCTATTCCGGGAGCACAGATACGCAGTATTTT
v_gene: TRBV5-4; j_gene: TRBJ2-1; d_gene: TRBD1; abundance: NA; CDR3aa: CASSAFGQGYNEQFF; CDR3nt: TGTGCCAGCAGCGCGTTTGGACAGGGGTACAATGAGCAGTTCTTC
v_gene: TRBV6-1; j_gene: TRBJ1-2; d_gene: NA; abundance: few; CDR3aa: CASSEVTGYGYTF; CDR3nt: TGTGCCAGCAGTGAAGTTACCGGCTATGGCTACACCTTC
v_gene: TRBV7-9; j_gene: TRBJ1-3; d_gene: TRBD1; abundance: NA; CDR3aa: CASSRQTGQGVYSGNTIYF; CDR3nt: TGTGCCAGCAGCCGCCAAACGGGACAGGGGGTATACTCTGGAAACACCATATATTTT
v_gene: TRBV30; j_gene: TRBJ1-5; d_gene: NA; abundance: NA; CDR3aa: CAWSVLAGVGNQPQHF; CDR3nt: TGTGCCTGGAGTGTACTCGCAGGGGTGGGCAATCAGCCCCAGCATTTT
v_gene: TRBV28; j_gene: TRBJ1-5; d_gene: NA; abundance: NA; CDR3aa: CASSLAGTPWSQHF; CDR3nt: TGTGCCAGCAGTTTAGCCGGGACACCTTGGTCTCAGCATTTT
v_gene: TRBV7-3; j_gene: TRBJ1-2; d_gene: NA; abundance: NA; CDR3aa: CASGGGYGYTF; CDR3nt: TGTGCCAGCGGGGGAGGCTATGGCTACACCTTC
v_gene: TRBV27; j_gene: TRBJ2-1; d_gene: NA; abundance: NA; CDR3aa: CASSFSPRRTDTYNEQFF; CDR3nt: TGTGCCAGCAGTTTTTCTCCCCGCCGGACAGATACCTACAATGAGCAGTTCTTC
v_gene: TRBV25-1; j_gene: TRBJ1-2; d_gene: NA; abundance: NA; CDR3aa: CASSTAPGNGYTF; CDR3nt: TGTGCCAGCAGTACCGCACCGGGGAATGGCTACACCTTC
v_gene: TRBV9; j_gene: TRBJ2-5; d_gene: TRBD1; abundance: once; CDR3aa: CASTSRGQGAVETQYF; CDR3nt: TGTGCCAGCACCAGTCGGGGACAGGGGGCGGTGGAGACCCAGTACTTC
v_gene: TRBV18; j_gene: TRBJ2-1; d_gene: NA; abundance: NA; CDR3aa: CASSPLADNNEQFF; CDR3nt: TGTGCCAGCTCACCACTAGCGGATAATAATGAGCAGTTCTTC
v_gene: TRBV7-9; j_gene: TRBJ1-2; d_gene: TRBD1; abundance: NA; CDR3aa: CASSLAQVPRTGDPFGYTF; CDR3nt: TGTGCCAGCAGCTTAGCGCAGGTCCCAAGGACAGGGGATCCGTTTGGCTACACCTTC
v_gene: TRBV5-6; j_gene: TRBJ2-7; d_gene: TRBD2; abundance: few; CDR3aa: CASSRTSGYEQYF; CDR3nt: TGTGCCAGCAGCCGAACTAGCGGCTACGAGCAGTACTTC
v_gene: TRBV6-6; j_gene: TRBJ2-3; d_gene: NA; abundance: NA; CDR3aa: CASRRRDNTDTQYF; CDR3nt: TGTGCCAGCAGGCGACGGGACAACACAGATACGCAGTATTTT
v_gene: TRBV6-5; j_gene: TRBJ2-5; d_gene: TRBD1; abundance: NA; CDR3aa: CASRKGQTRYETQYF; CDR3nt: TGTGCCAGCAGAAAGGGACAGACCCGCTACGAGACCCAGTACTTC
v_gene: TRBV6-6; j_gene: TRBJ1-4; d_gene: NA; abundance: NA; CDR3aa: CASRPHRGDEKLFF; CDR3nt: TGTGCCAGCAGACCTCACCGGGGGGATGAAAAACTGTTTTTT
v_gene: TRBV19; j_gene: TRBJ1-2; d_gene: NA; abundance: NA; CDR3aa: CASSAPGLNYGYTF; CDR3nt: TGTGCCAGTAGTGCCCCGGGACTGAACTATGGCTACACCTTC
v_gene: TRBV5-4; j_gene: TRBJ1-4; d_gene: NA; abundance: few; CDR3aa: CASSPSGGSNEKLFF; CDR3nt: TGTGCCAGCAGCCCGTCGGGGGGATCTAATGAAAAACTGTTTTTT
v_gene: TRBV4-2; j_gene: TRBJ2-6; d_gene: NA; abundance: NA; CDR3aa: CASSPSLQVSGANVLTF; CDR3nt: TGTGCCAGCAGCCCGAGCCTACAGGTCTCTGGGGCCAACGTCCTGACTTTC
v_gene: TRBV5-1; j_gene: TRBJ1-2; d_gene: NA; abundance: NA; CDR3aa: CASSPGWRVHGYTF; CDR3nt: TGCGCCAGCAGCCCCGGTTGGAGGGTTCATGGCTACACCTTC
v_gene: TRBV10-2; j_gene: TRBJ2-5; d_gene: TRBD2; abundance: NA; CDR3aa: CASSESASGGVQETQYF; CDR3nt: TGCGCCAGCAGTGAGTCGGCTAGCGGGGGGGTCCAAGAGACCCAGTACTTC
v_gene: TRBV21-1; j_gene: TRBJ1-1; d_gene: NA; abundance: once; CDR3aa: CASSKLTGVGKVNTEAFF; CDR3nt: TGTGCCAGCAGCAAATTGACAGGGGTCGGGAAAGTGAACACTGAAGCTTTCTTT
v_gene: TRBV7-2; j_gene: TRBJ2-6; d_gene: TRBD1; abundance: NA; CDR3aa: CASRTGAGANVLTF; CDR3nt: TGTGCCAGCAGGACAGGGGCCGGGGCCAACGTCCTGACTTTC
v_gene: TRBV7-2; j_gene: TRBJ1-2; d_gene: TRBD1; abundance: NA; CDR3aa: CASSDRDRDLTEGYTF; CDR3nt: TGTGCCAGCAGCGACCGGGACAGGGACCTCACGGAGGGCTACACCTTC
v_gene: TRBV11-2; j_gene: TRBJ1-3; d_gene: NA; abundance: NA; CDR3aa: CASSYGLLSGNTIYF; CDR3nt: TGTGCCAGCAGCTACGGGTTACTCTCTGGAAACACCATATATTTT
v_gene: TRBV6-5; j_gene: TRBJ1-2; d_gene: TRBD1; abundance: NA; CDR3aa: CASKPGQGAYGYTF; CDR3nt: TGTGCCAGCAAACCGGGACAGGGGGCCTACGGCTACACCTTC
v_gene: TRBV6-4; j_gene: TRBJ2-7; d_gene: NA; abundance: NA; CDR3aa: CATLYEQYF; CDR3nt: TGTGCCACCTTATACGAGCAGTACTTC